The 24 T cell receptor beta chains below were found in one sample sequenced in a study of blood T cells in healthy people across ages. The use of a sample-barcoded 5' primer and a J-beta primer mix characterized a second PCR of roughly 7 to 11 cycles. Each CDR3 protein gets one entry after TCRdb re-called the 5' RACE reads with MiXCR. The sample holds about 1.4 million distinct CDR3 sequences, approximately 63% seen once. Sequencing was done on a sample of blood. Receptors were obtained from a man younger than 30 in good health.

This clonotype has more than one count but fewer than ten. The CDR3 sequence is CASSLQGRNIQYF. The DNA of the CDR3 is TGCGCCAGCAGCTTACAGGGTAGGAACATTCAGTACTTC. The chain links TRBV5-1 to TRBJ2-4; perhaps TRBD1 as D (6 bases). The germline CDR1 and CDR2 sequences are SGHRS and YFSETQ. Trimming shortened V by 2 bases and J by 7 bases, and 10 bases separated the two germline ends. This CDR3 contains 13 residues.

V and J are TRBV5-1 and TRBJ1-1; D is perhaps TRBD1 (6 bases). V was pared by 3 bases and J by 1 base, with 16 bases between. Germline V gene lookup returns CDR1 SGHRS and CDR2 YFSETQ. CDR3 length equals 16 residues. CDR3 bases: TGCGCCAGCAGCTGGGGGGGCGCGCGACAGAACACTGAAGCTTTCTTT. Residues: CASSWGGARQNTEAFF.

This clonotype showed up just a few times. This sequence joins TRBV29-1 and TRBJ2-1; D is possibly TRBD1 (6 bases). This CDR3 contains 12 residues. Trimming removed 7 bases from V and 7 bases from J, with 14 bases in between. Germline assignment: CDR1 SQVTM and CDR2 ANQGSEA. DNA of the CDR3: TGCAGCGAACGACAGGTTCGGAATGAGCAGTTCTTC. Translation: CSERQVRNEQFF.

This chain joins TRBV4-3 and TRBJ1-6; possibly TRBD1 for D (5 bases). CDR1 and CDR2 from the germline V gene are LGHNA and YSLEER. V lost 0 bases and J lost 9, with 15 bases in between. This CDR3 is built from 16 residues. This CDR3 reads CASSQDRNYRSSPLHF. Written as DNA, the CDR3 is TGCGCCAGCAGCCAAGATCGGAATTACAGGTCTTCACCCCTCCACTTT.

V is TRBV6-5 and J is TRBJ2-1; TRBD1 aligns across 9 bases. There are 15 residues in the CDR3. Germline lookup yields CDR1 MNHEY and CDR2 SVGAGI. V was clipped by 5 bases and J by 5 bases; unmatched bases: 7. CDR3 sequence reads: CASSRLTGGNNEQFF. Here the CDR3 DNA reads TGTGCCAGCAGTCGCCTGACAGGGGGAAACAATGAGCAGTTCTTC.

This clonotype was picked up one time. This chain joins TRBV2 and TRBJ1-2; 7 bases fit TRBD1. The CDR3 contains 15 residues. The germline V gene has CDR1 SNHLY and CDR2 FYNNEI. V dropped 3 bases and J dropped 5; count of bases not matched to a gene: 9. In nucleotides, the CDR3 is TGTGCCAGCAGTGACCGTACAGGGGTGGGTTATGGCTACACCTTC. Translation gives CASSDRTGVGYGYTF.

V usage is TRBV15 and J usage is TRBJ2-1; D perhaps matches TRBD1 (5 bases). The CDR3 runs 16 residues. The V and J ends lost 0 bases and 8 bases respectively, with 17 bases between them. The V gene's germline CDR1 is LNHNV and CDR2 YYDKDF (reference sequence). The CDR3 region has the DNA TGTGCCACCAGCAGAGATCGTAGCCCCACAGGAGATGAGCAGTTCTTC. Residues: CATSRDRSPTGDEQFF. Complete variable domain (other parts from reference TRBV15 and TRBJ2-1): DAMVIQNPRYQVTQFGKPVTLSCSQTLNHNVMYWYQQKSSQAPKLLFHYYDKDFNNEADTPDNFQSRRPNTSFCFLDIRSPGLGDTAMYLCATSRDRSPTGDEQFFGPGTRLTVL.

This clonotype was counted between two and nine times. The chain joins TRBV7-8 to TRBJ1-1; D is undetermined. Trimming pared 7 bases from V and 11 bases from J, leaving 20 bases between. There are 13 residues in the CDR3. Per germline, CDR1 SGHVS and CDR2 FQNEAQ. DNA for the CDR3: TGTGCCAGCACCAAAATCCCCGGAGATGAGGCTTTCTTT. It encodes CASTKIPGDEAFF. The complete variable domain, with remaining parts taken from reference TRBV7-8 and TRBJ1-1, reads GAGVSQSPRYKVAKRGQDVALRCDPISGHVSLFWYQQALGQGPEFLTYFQNEAQLDKSGLPSDRFFAERPEGSVSTLKIQRTQQEDSAVYLCASTKIPGDEAFFGQGTRLTVV.

This rearrangement joins TRBV24-1 to TRBJ2-7; weak D call: TRBD1 (6 bases). Germline CDR1 KGHDR, CDR2 SFDVKD. V dropped 10 bases and J dropped 4 bases, with 16 bases sitting between them. The CDR3 has 13 amino acids. The CDR3 nucleotides read TGTGCCACAGGCGAGATAGGGGGATACGAGCAGTACTTC. Translating gives CATGEIGGYEQYF.

The J gene is TRBJ2-1, the V gene TRBV5-5; TRBD1 agrees at 8 bases. The CDR3 extends over 18 amino acids. Germline V CDR1 and CDR2: SGHKS, YYEKEE (reference sequence). With 3 bases clipped from V and 1 base from J, the junction kept 12 bases outside the gene matches. The CDR3 sequence: CASSSRTGQVESYNEQFF. The CDR3, as DNA: TGTGCCAGCAGCTCCAGGACAGGGCAAGTGGAGTCCTACAATGAGCAGTTCTTC.

This clonotype was recorded only once. The chain recombines TRBV27 with TRBJ1-1; 10 bases are a match to TRBD1. The V segment lost 5 bases and the J segment 7 bases; nucleotides outside the gene matches: 7. CDR1 is MNHEY and CDR2 is SMNVEV in the germline V gene (reference sequence). The CDR3 has 14 residues. The DNA of the CDR3 is TGTGCCAGCAGTAGAAGACAGGGGGCGGTTGAAGCTTTCTTT. Translated: CASSRRQGAVEAFF.

This clonotype was detected only a few times. This chain joins TRBV29-1 and TRBJ2-1; D might be TRBD2 (6 bases). The CDR3 length is 13 residues. From germline, CDR1 is SQVTM and CDR2 ANQGSEA. V shed 4 bases and J shed 8 bases, with 15 bases lying between them. The CDR3 reads CSVGVGGGDEQFF. CDR3 coding DNA: TGCAGCGTTGGAGTGGGAGGTGGCGATGAGCAGTTCTTC.

The genes are TRBV20-1 and TRBJ1-2, with D perhaps TRBD1 (5 bases). Germline V CDR1 and CDR2: DFQATT, SNEGSKA (reference sequence). V was pared by 0 bases and J by 4 bases, with 12 bases between. The CDR3 covers 14 residues. CDR3 in DNA: TGCAGTGCTAGAGAGGCAGGGACCGGCTATGGCTACACCTTC. Translation gives CSAREAGTGYGYTF.

V gene TRBV29-1 combines with J gene TRBJ2-5; 7 nucleotides agree with TRBD2. Germline assignment: CDR1 SQVTM and CDR2 ANQGSEA. There are 15 residues in the CDR3. V gave up 8 bases and J gave up 0 bases; unmatched junction bases: 12. The CDR3 sequence: CSTGGDLSNQETQYF. The CDR3 coding sequence is TGCAGCACTGGGGGGGATCTATCAAACCAAGAGACCCAGTACTTC.

This clonotype was seen only a few times. The chain is built from TRBV7-9 and TRBJ2-3; 9 positions match TRBD2. V shed 4 bases, J shed 4 bases, and the junction held 12 bases outside the gene matches. This CDR3 is built from 17 residues. Germline lookup yields CDR1 SEHNR and CDR2 FQNEAQ (reference sequence). The CDR3 DNA is TGTGCCAGCAGCTATACTAGCGGGCGGGACCCCTCAGATACGCAGTATTTT. It is translated as CASSYTSGRDPSDTQYF.

This clonotype was seen only a few times. This sequence joins TRBV7-2 and TRBJ2-1; possible D gene TRBD2, 6 bases. Trimming took 4 bases from V and 7 from J, leaving 17 bases between them. The CDR3 loop spans 15 amino acids. Germline loops: CDR1 SGHTA, CDR2 FQGNSA. The CDR3 loop reads CASSSRDWGKNEQFF. DNA of the CDR3: TGTGCCAGCAGCTCCCGGGACTGGGGGAAAAATGAGCAGTTCTTC.

This clonotype was seen a handful of times. V is TRBV15 and J is TRBJ2-1; D unclear. Germline assignment: CDR1 LNHNV and CDR2 YYDKDF (reference sequence). This CDR3 region has 13 residues. Trimming shortened V by 1 base and J by 5 bases, and 6 bases separated the two germline ends. The CDR3 DNA reads TGTGCCACCAGCAGAGTATTTAACAATGAGCAGTTCTTC. Its protein is CATSRVFNNEQFF.

The V call is TRBV24-1, the J call TRBJ2-5; D possibly corresponds to TRBD2 (5 bases). Trimming stripped 5 bases from V and 5 bases from J, with 11 bases between. Germline V gene sequence: CDR1 KGHDR, CDR2 SFDVKD. This CDR3 region has 13 residues. CDR3 in amino acids: CATSGGFGETQYF. CDR3 bases: TGTGCCACCAGTGGAGGGTTTGGGGAGACCCAGTACTTC.

This clonotype was counted a few times. This sequence joins TRBV3-1 and TRBJ2-2, with 7 bases fitting TRBD1. This CDR3 contains 15 residues. The V gene's germline CDR1 is LGHDT and CDR2 YNNKEL (reference sequence). After removal of 0 bases from V and 6 bases from J, the junction contained 4 bases not matched to a gene. CDR3 sequence: CASSQERQGAGELFF. The CDR3, as DNA: TGTGCCAGCAGCCAAGAGCGACAGGGTGCCGGGGAGCTGTTTTTT.

This chain joins TRBV28 and TRBJ2-7, with D possibly being TRBD2 (5 bases). Trimming removed 7 bases from V and 0 bases from J, with 10 bases in between. This CDR3 comprises 13 residues. Germline-derived CDR1 and CDR2 are MDHEN and SYDVKM. The CDR3 DNA reads TGTGCCAGCAAGCGGTTCATCTCCTACGAGCAGTACTTC. It specifies CASKRFISYEQYF.

This chain connects TRBV3-1 to TRBJ1-2; a possible D gene is TRBD1 (5 bases). The CDR3 loop spans 15 amino acids. The V gene lost 4 bases and the J gene lost 4 bases, with 16 bases spanning the gap. Germline V CDR1 and CDR2: LGHDT, YNNKEL (reference sequence). The CDR3 bases are TGTGCCAGCAGCCGAAATTTGGGGGGAAGCTATGGCTACACCTTC. Its translation is CASSRNLGGSYGYTF.

This clonotype was counted a single time. V gene TRBV14 combines with J gene TRBJ1-1, with 7 nucleotides matching TRBD1. V shed 4 bases and J 5 bases; nucleotides not matched to a gene: 7. The V gene's germline CDR1 is SGHDN and CDR2 FVKESK. This CDR3 comprises 14 residues. The CDR3 spells CASSLWDSLTEAFF. DNA of the CDR3: TGTGCCAGCAGCCTCTGGGACAGTCTGACTGAAGCTTTCTTT.

V is TRBV12-3 or TRBV12-4 and J is TRBJ2-1; 8 positions match TRBD2. The CDR3 spans 17 residues. V was clipped by 6 bases and J by 7 bases; unmatched bases: 17. The CDR3 nucleotides are TGTGCCAGCAGATTGGGTAGCGGGGCGTTTGTCATTAATGAGCAGTTCTTC. The encoded protein is CASRLGSGAFVINEQFF.

This clonotype was observed a handful of times. The rearrangement links TRBV11-2 to TRBJ2-3; D tentatively reads TRBD1 or TRBD2 (5 bases each). Trimming left V 7 bases short and J 10 bases short, with 24 bases between. Germline values: CDR1 SGHAT, CDR2 FQNNGV. CDR3 length: 15 residues. CDR3 in DNA: TGTGCCAGCACCCAAAGTGGGGACCCGGTCTCTCCGCAGTATTTT. Its protein product is CASTQSGDPVSPQYF.